The next 28 T cell receptor beta chains were all read from a single sample in a study of T cell responses to AZD1222 COVID-19 vaccine. The table came from immunoSEQ multiplex PCR; TCRdb's copy has only in-frame clones and leaves some out. This repertoire shows roughly 150,000 clones, over 85% found once; its top ten account for 5% to 6.5%. The specimen comprised peripheral blood, sampled on day 0 of AZD1222 vaccination. The receptor source for this set is an adult in good health.

The chain is built from TRBV7-9 and TRBJ2-7; D perhaps matches TRBD2 (5 bases). The germline gives CDR1 SEHNR, CDR2 FQNEAQ (reference sequence). The CDR3 has 13 amino acids. Deletions cut 0 bases from V and 2 bases from J, with 5 bases between. The CDR3 protein is CASSLAGAYEQYF. The CDR3 DNA reads as TGTGCCAGCAGCTTAGCCGGGGCCTACGAGCAGTACTTC.

The V call is TRBV5-1, the J call TRBJ2-1; perhaps TRBD2 as D (6 bases). CDR1 and CDR2 from the germline V gene are SGHRS and YFSETQ. V lost 0 bases, J lost 2 bases, and 12 bases lay in between. CDR3 length: 16 amino acids. CDR3 nucleotides: TGCGCCAGCAGCTTGGTGGCGGGCGGGGCCTACAATGAGCAGTTCTTC. Its protein is CASSLVAGGAYNEQFF.

V and J are TRBV5-1 and TRBJ2-2; D remains unclear. V gave up 0 bases and J gave up 4 bases, with 4 bases separating them. This CDR3 spans 13 amino acids. The germline CDR1 and CDR2 sequences are SGHRS and YFSETQ. The CDR3 sequence: CASSLEATGELFF. CDR3 bases: TGCGCCAGCAGCTTGGAGGCCACCGGGGAGCTGTTTTTT.

This clone was detected a few times. The chain links TRBV24-1 to TRBJ1-2; the match to TRBD1 covers 8 bases. V was pared by 4 bases and J by 8 bases, with 8 bases of the junction left unmatched. Germline V gene sequence: CDR1 KGHDR, CDR2 SFDVKD. This CDR3 comprises 14 residues. CDR3 nucleotides: TGTGCCACCAGTGACAGGACAGGGAGCGGCGGCTACACCTTC. It codes for CATSDRTGSGGYTF.

In its sample, this clone was seen a few times. CDR3 nucleotides: TGTGCCAGCAGCATGACAGTGATTAACTATGGCTACACCTTC. Protein product: CASSMTVINYGYTF. The rearrangement joins TRBV11-2 to TRBJ1-2; possible D gene TRBD1, 5 bases. The ends were cut back, 5 bases at V and 1 base at J, with 11 bases in the middle. Germline assignment: CDR1 SGHAT and CDR2 FQNNGV. The CDR3 is 14 amino acids.

The V and J genes are TRBV7-2 and TRBJ1-3; D remains ambiguous. Germline V gene sequence: CDR1 SGHTA, CDR2 FQGNSA. Trimming pared 0 bases from V and 0 bases from J, leaving 9 bases between. This CDR3 region has 16 residues. CDR3 in DNA: TGTGCCAGCAGCTTAGCCCAGGATCTCTCTGGAAACACCATATATTTT. Translation: CASSLAQDLSGNTIYF.

The CDR3 region has the DNA TGTGCCAGCAGACAGGGAGGAGAGACCCAGTACTTC. Its translation: CASRQGGETQYF. The rearrangement joins TRBV12-3 or TRBV12-4 to TRBJ2-5; tentatively, D is TRBD1 or TRBD2 (6 bases each). The CDR3 length is 12 residues. Trimming left V 6 bases short and J 4 bases short, with 9 bases between.

This chain links TRBV30 with TRBJ2-4; D might be TRBD2 (5 bases). Germline V gene lookup returns CDR1 GTSNPN and CDR2 SVGIG (reference sequence). Between the trimmed V and J ends, which lost 3 bases and 0 bases, there was a span of 9 bases. There are 14 residues in the CDR3. CDR3 DNA sequence: TGTGCCTGGAGCGACGGACTAGCCAAAAACATTCAGTACTTC. Encoded protein: CAWSDGLAKNIQYF. Supplemented by reference TRBV30 and TRBJ2-4, the full variable domain reads SQTIHQWPATLVQPVGSPLSLECTVEGTSNPNLYWYRQAAGRGLQLLFYSVGIGQISSEVPQNLSASRPQDRQFILSSKKLLLSDSGFYLCAWSDGLAKNIQYFGAGTRLSVL.

The chain uses TRBV24-1 and TRBJ2-1; TRBD2 matches at 9 bases. The CDR3 covers 19 residues. V lost 3 bases to trimming and J lost 0 bases; unmatched junction nucleotides: 11. Germline V lookup: CDR1 KGHDR, CDR2 SFDVKD. The CDR3 sequence is CATSDGGLAYLSSYNEQFF. In DNA form, the CDR3 reads TGTGCCACCAGTGATGGGGGACTAGCCTATTTGAGCTCCTACAATGAGCAGTTCTTC.

The rearrangement links TRBV2 to TRBJ2-1, with D possibly TRBD1 on 5 matching bases. The CDR3 has 13 amino acids. V lost 4 bases and J 6 bases, leaving 10 bases between the germline ends. In germline, CDR1 is SNHLY, CDR2 FYNNEI. DNA of the CDR3: TGTGCCAGCAGTGGCAGGGTTCTCAATGAGCAGTTCTTC. This translates into CASSGRVLNEQFF. Drawing the rest from reference TRBV2 and TRBJ2-1, the complete variable domain is EPEVTQTPSHQVTQMGQEVILRCVPISNHLYFYWYRQILGQKVEFLVSFYNNEISEKSEIFDDQFSVERPDGSNFTLKIRSTKLEDSAMYFCASSGRVLNEQFFGPGTRLTVL.

V is TRBV5-5 and J is TRBJ1-2; D not certain. The V and J ends lost 2 bases and 2 bases respectively, with 7 bases between them. This CDR3 has 13 amino acids. In germline, CDR1 is SGHKS, CDR2 YYEKEE (reference sequence). CDR3 DNA: TGTGCCAGCAGCTTACAACGGAACTATGGCTACACCTTC. It translates to CASSLQRNYGYTF.

The chain carries TRBV6-2 or TRBV6-3 and TRBJ2-7; D is undetermined. CDR1 is MNHEY and CDR2 is SVGEGT in the germline V gene. CDR3 size: 14 residues. Trimming cost V 0 bases and J 5 bases, with 11 bases left between them. This CDR3 is CASSYSKGFDEQYF. DNA for the CDR3: TGTGCCAGCAGTTACTCGAAGGGTTTCGACGAGCAGTACTTC.

This chain links TRBV28 with TRBJ2-3; 7 positions match TRBD2. The V gene's germline CDR1 is MDHEN and CDR2 SYDVKM. This CDR3 has 15 amino acids. The V gene end was trimmed by 4 bases and the J gene end by 2 bases; junction bases not matched to a gene: 6. The CDR3 region has the DNA TGTGCCAGCAGTTCTGGGCTAGCGGTCACAGATACGCAGTATTTT. It encodes CASSSGLAVTDTQYF.

V and J are TRBV6-5 and TRBJ1-2; tentatively, D is TRBD1 (5 bases). Trimming pared 0 bases from V and 8 bases from J, leaving 16 bases between. CDR3 size: 15 residues. Germline V CDR1 and CDR2: MNHEY, SVGAGI. CDR3 residues: CASSYSTGAVSGYTF. For the CDR3, the DNA is TGTGCCAGCAGTTACTCTACCGGGGCCGTGAGCGGCTACACCTTC.

The V call is TRBV4-1, the J call TRBJ2-1, with a possible D match to TRBD1 (6 bases). The germline CDR1 and CDR2 sequences are MGHRA and YSYEKL. Trimming stripped 1 base from V and 4 bases from J, with 14 bases between. CDR3 size: 16 residues. CDR3 loop: CASSQGGRKLYNEQFF. CDR3 nucleotide sequence: TGCGCCAGCAGCCAAGGGGGGCGAAAACTATACAATGAGCAGTTCTTC.

The J gene is TRBJ1-6, the V gene TRBV5-1; D unclear. The CDR3 sequence is 15 residues long. Germline CDR1 is SGHRS and CDR2 is YFSETQ. The V and J ends lost 0 bases and 7 bases respectively, with 11 bases between them. This chain's CDR3 is CASSLAATENSPLHF. CDR3 in DNA: TGCGCCAGCAGCTTGGCAGCCACGGAGAATTCACCCCTCCACTTT.

V gene TRBV30 combines with J gene TRBJ1-1, with no clear D. This CDR3 has 10 amino acids. Germline assignment: CDR1 GTSNPN and CDR2 SVGIG (reference sequence). Trimming removed 2 bases from V and 8 bases from J, with 6 bases in between. This chain's CDR3 is CAWSPSEAFF. The DNA of the CDR3 is TGTGCCTGGAGTCCTTCCGAAGCTTTCTTT.

The chain uses TRBV19 and TRBJ1-2; no definite D call. V was shortened by 0 bases and J by 1 base, with 9 bases between the two germline ends. The CDR3 covers 15 residues. Germline values: CDR1 LNHDA, CDR2 SQIVND (reference sequence). CDR3 bases: TGTGCCAGTAGTATAGATCCTGGAGATAACTATGGCTACACCTTC. This encodes CASSIDPGDNYGYTF.

The V call is TRBV6-5, the J call TRBJ2-5; a possible D gene is TRBD2 (6 bases). The CDR3 runs to 14 residues. The germline CDR1 and CDR2 sequences are MNHEY and SVGAGI. Trimming removed 4 bases at V and 2 bases at J, with 11 bases between. In DNA, the CDR3 is TGTGCCAGCAGTTCGGGACTGAGACAAGAGACCCAGTACTTC. Amino acid sequence: CASSSGLRQETQYF.

This chain uses TRBV11-3 with TRBJ1-1; possibly TRBD1 for D (5 bases). Germline CDR1 SGHNT, CDR2 YENEEA. The CDR3 runs to 15 residues. Trimming shortened V by 0 bases and J by 1 base, and 9 bases separated the two germline ends. The CDR3 DNA reads as TGTGCCAGCAGCTTAGACGGGGGTCAGAACACTGAAGCTTTCTTT. As protein: CASSLDGGQNTEAFF.

The V call is TRBV4-1, the J call TRBJ2-2; D is ambiguous. CDR3 length equals 14 residues. Germline values: CDR1 MGHRA, CDR2 YSYEKL. V lost 2 bases, J lost 3 bases, and 7 bases lay in between. This chain's CDR3 is CASSQKLYTGELFF. The CDR3 DNA follows: TGCGCCAGCAGCCAAAAACTTTACACCGGGGAGCTGTTTTTT.

The chain couples TRBV5-4 to TRBJ2-1; 9 bases line up with TRBD1. Germline assignment: CDR1 SGHNT and CDR2 YYREEE (reference sequence). This CDR3 comprises 15 residues. V lost 4 bases and J lost 5; bases outside the gene matches: 7. CDR3 nucleotide sequence: TGTGCCAGCAGCGTGGACAGGGGAGAGAACAATGAGCAGTTCTTC. It codes for CASSVDRGENNEQFF.

This chain connects TRBV11-2 to TRBJ2-7, with a tentative D call TRBD2 (6 bases). Between the trimmed V and J ends, which lost 5 bases and 7 bases, there was a span of 9 bases. From germline, CDR1 is SGHAT and CDR2 FQNNGV. The CDR3 sequence is 11 residues long. The CDR3 nucleotides read TGTGCCAGCAGCGGAGGGAGGGAGCAGTACTTC. It translates to CASSGGREQYF.

The gene calls are TRBV7-9 and TRBJ2-3, with TRBD1 matching 7 bases. CDR1 SEHNR and CDR2 FQNEAQ come from the germline V gene (reference sequence). The CDR3 has 15 residues. Unmatched junction bases numbered 5, after V lost 5 bases and J lost 0 bases. The CDR3 protein is CASSRDSPSTDTQYF. For the CDR3, the DNA is TGTGCCAGCAGCCGGGACAGCCCTAGCACAGATACGCAGTATTTT.

The chain uses TRBV5-1 and TRBJ2-7, with 8 nucleotides matching TRBD2. With 0 bases clipped from V and 3 bases from J, the junction kept 8 bases outside the gene matches. This CDR3 spans 16 amino acids. Germline-derived CDR1 and CDR2 are SGHRS and YFSETQ. CDR3 region: CASSLEGAGAGYEQYF. The DNA for the CDR3 is TGCGCCAGCAGCTTGGAGGGAGCGGGAGCTGGCTACGAGCAGTACTTC.

This chain connects TRBV5-1 to TRBJ2-1, with D maybe TRBD1 (6 bases). Trimming cost V 0 bases and J 2 bases, with 9 bases left between them. Germline CDR1 and CDR2: SGHRS and YFSETQ. This CDR3 has 15 amino acids. CDR3 sequence (DNA): TGCGCCAGCAGCTTGGTGGGGGCCACCTACAATGAGCAGTTCTTC. It encodes CASSLVGATYNEQFF.

The rearrangement links TRBV5-4 to TRBJ2-1; weak D call: TRBD1 (6 bases). The V gene's germline CDR1 is SGHNT and CDR2 YYREEE (reference sequence). The CDR3 consists of 12 residues. V was cut by 1 base and J by 8 bases, with 7 bases left in between. The CDR3 is CASSLRGYEQFF. The CDR3 DNA reads as TGTGCCAGCAGCTTGAGGGGGTATGAGCAGTTCTTC.

The V and J genes are TRBV3-1 (or the pseudogene TRBV3-2) and TRBJ2-1, with D hard to call. The V and J ends lost 1 base and 9 bases respectively, with 13 bases between them. The length of the CDR3 is 14 residues. Germline V lookup: CDR1 LGHDT, CDR2 YNNKEL (reference sequence). The CDR3 nucleotides are TGTGCCAGCAGCCAAGGGTCCGGAGCGTTTGAGCAGTTCTTC. Amino acids: CASSQGSGAFEQFF.